What follows are 30 T cell receptor beta chains derived from one specimen sequenced in a study of T cells in Graves' hyperthyroidism and ophthalmopathy. RNA transcripts gave rise to amplified TCR beta CDR3 regions. HTBI primers were used for first-round RT-PCR of the TCR CDR3. One entry per CDR3 protein, called by TCRdb with MiXCR from the multiplex PCR reads. The sample consists of about 480,000 distinct CDR3 sequences, roughly 22% of them appearing once. The specimen was blood. The origin of the receptors is a woman aged 70 to 79 with Graves' ophthalmopathy.

This clonotype was detected only a few times. This sequence joins TRBV19 and TRBJ1-1; 9 positions agree with TRBD1. This CDR3 comprises 16 residues. V trimming: 4 bases; J trimming: 1 base; junction bases outside the gene matches: 7. Germline lookup yields CDR1 LNHDA and CDR2 SQIVND (reference sequence). In DNA form, the CDR3 reads TGTGCCAGTAGTACTACAGGGGGCCGAGGGAACACTGAAGCTTTCTTT. Its protein product is CASSTTGGRGNTEAFF.

This clonotype was recorded a few times. This sequence joins TRBV12-3 or TRBV12-4 and TRBJ1-1; D may be TRBD1 (5 bases). V was clipped by 7 bases and J by 5 bases, with 17 bases between them. The CDR3 contains 14 residues. The CDR3 protein is CASTLSGGVTEAFF. The CDR3 nucleotides are TGTGCCAGCACCCTCTCCGGGGGGGTAACTGAAGCTTTCTTT.

Points on this clonotype: The junction does not match germline at one end; this may be a read error. This chain links TRBV5-1 with TRBJ2-1; TRBD2 aligns across 9 bases. Per germline, CDR1 SGHRS and CDR2 YFSETQ. This CDR3 is built from 17 residues. The DNA for the CDR3 is TGCGCCGGCAGCTTGGTGGCGGGAGGGCCTCTGTACAATGAGCAGTTCTTC. This encodes CAGSLVAGGPLYNEQFF.

The sample holds many counts of this clonotype. This chain uses TRBV12-3 or TRBV12-4 with TRBJ2-1; weak D call: TRBD2 (6 bases). Trimming pared 5 bases from V and 14 bases from J, leaving 25 bases between. The CDR3 spans 15 residues. This chain's CDR3 is CASSPGTHGGEIEFF. As DNA, the CDR3 is TGTGCCAGCAGTCCTGGGACTCATGGAGGCGAAATAGAGTTCTTC.

The V call is TRBV4-1, the J call TRBJ2-7, with TRBD2 matching 9 bases. Germline CDR1 reads MGHRA; CDR2 reads YSYEKL. V dropped 4 bases and J dropped 4; count of bases not matched to a gene: 2. The CDR3 sequence is 13 residues long. This CDR3 reads CASSRLAEYEQYF. The CDR3 DNA sequence: TGCGCCAGCAGCCGACTAGCGGAATACGAGCAGTACTTC.

This clonotype appeared many times. The chain combines TRBV2 with TRBJ2-1; D perhaps matches TRBD1 (6 bases). V lost 5 bases and J 5 bases, leaving 16 bases between the germline ends. This CDR3 contains 15 residues. CDR1 is SNHLY, CDR2 FYNNEI, per germline. CDR3 in DNA: TGTGCCAGCAGTCCTCAGGGGAACCCGAACAATGAGCAGTTCTTC. Protein sequence: CASSPQGNPNNEQFF.

This clonotype showed up just a few times. The chain has TRBV19 and TRBJ2-2; no reliable D call. Trimming left V 7 bases short and J 4 bases short, with 16 bases between. The CDR3 has 15 amino acids. Germline V gene data show CDR1 as LNHDA and CDR2 as SQIVND (reference sequence). The CDR3 sequence is CASTEDTASTGELFF. As DNA, the CDR3 is TGTGCCAGTACCGAAGACACGGCATCCACCGGGGAGCTGTTTTTT.

This clonotype was counted ten times or more. One end of the junction is discordant with germline, which a read error may explain. V usage is TRBV2 and J usage is TRBJ2-1; a possible D gene is TRBD2 (6 bases). CDR1 is SNHLY, CDR2 FYNNEI, per germline. CDR3 size: 15 residues. CDR3 DNA sequence: TGTGCCAGCAGAGAAGGGAGGAGCTCCTACAATGAGCAGTTCTTC. Translated, it gives CASREGRSSYNEQFF.

J is TRBJ1-2 and V is TRBV20-1; TRBD1 might be the D (6 bases). V was pared by 5 bases and J by 5 bases, with 18 bases between. The CDR3 runs 14 residues. From germline, CDR1 is DFQATT and CDR2 SNEGSKA (reference sequence). The CDR3 DNA follows: TGCAGTGCTCCGTACAGGGTCTTCCTATATGGCTACACCTTC. Translation gives CSAPYRVFLYGYTF.

This clonotype was picked up a small number of times. The chain links TRBV5-1 to TRBJ2-7, with D possibly being TRBD2 (5 bases). CDR1 is SGHRS and CDR2 is YFSETQ in the germline V gene. This CDR3 region has 15 residues. With 2 bases removed from V and 1 base from J, the gap between germline ends came to 13 bases. CDR3 region: CASSLGPGYSYEQYF. CDR3 DNA sequence: TGCGCCAGCAGCTTAGGTCCGGGGTATTCCTACGAGCAGTACTTC.

This clonotype was picked up a small number of times. The chain couples TRBV5-1 to TRBJ1-2; 9 nucleotides align to TRBD1. This CDR3 is 16 amino acids long. Germline CDR1 SGHRS, CDR2 YFSETQ. After removal of 4 bases from V and 8 bases from J, the junction contained 15 bases not matched to a gene. DNA of the CDR3: TGCGCCAGCAGCGTAACGCCGGGACAGGGCTTTACGGGCTACACCTTC. It specifies CASSVTPGQGFTGYTF. The complete variable domain, with remaining parts taken from reference TRBV5-1 and TRBJ1-2, reads KAGVTQTPRYLIKTRGQQVTLSCSPISGHRSVSWYQQTPGQGLQFLFEYFSETQRNKGNFPGRFSGRQFSNSRSEMNVSTLELGDSALYLCASSVTPGQGFTGYTFGSGTRLTVV.

This rearrangement joins TRBV19 to TRBJ2-3; the D gene is possibly TRBD2 (5 bases). In germline, CDR1 is LNHDA, CDR2 SQIVND (reference sequence). This CDR3 is built from 14 residues. Trimming removed 3 bases at V and 5 bases at J, with 12 bases between. CDR3 loop: CASSIGLAKDTQYF. In DNA, the CDR3 is TGTGCCAGTAGTATCGGTCTAGCTAAAGATACGCAGTATTTT.

This clonotype came up a few times. The chain has TRBV4-3 and TRBJ2-2; D is unresolved. V was cut by 0 bases and J by 6 bases, with 11 bases left in between. The CDR3 covers 15 residues. Germline CDR1 reads LGHNA; CDR2 reads YSLEER. The CDR3 DNA follows: TGCGCCAGCAGCCAAGATGGGCTAGTGGCCGGGGAGCTGTTTTTT. Its translation: CASSQDGLVAGELFF.

V is TRBV19 and J is TRBJ2-7, with 10 bases aligning to TRBD1. With 5 bases clipped from V and 7 bases from J, the junction kept 8 bases outside the gene matches. The germline V gene has CDR1 LNHDA and CDR2 SQIVND (reference sequence). The CDR3 consists of 14 residues. The CDR3 spells CASSETGGAGEQYF. CDR3 coding DNA: TGTGCCAGTAGTGAGACAGGGGGCGCGGGGGAGCAGTACTTC.

A few counts support this clonotype. This chain connects TRBV20-1 to TRBJ2-3, with 10 bases matching TRBD2. Germline V gene sequence: CDR1 DFQATT, CDR2 SNEGSKA (reference sequence). This CDR3 has 13 residues. Germline trimming cut 6 bases from V and 5 bases from J; bases unmatched to any gene: 5. CDR3 amino acids: CSALAGGGDTQYF. CDR3 sequence (DNA): TGCAGTGCCTTAGCGGGAGGAGGAGATACGCAGTATTTT.

The V call is TRBV5-1, the J call TRBJ2-1; D is tentatively TRBD1 or TRBD2 (5 bases each). There are 15 residues in the CDR3. Trimming took 0 bases from V and 9 from J, leaving 16 bases between them. Germline V gene sequence: CDR1 SGHRS, CDR2 YFSETQ. This CDR3 reads CASSLGGPAGSEQFF. CDR3 sequence (DNA): TGCGCCAGCAGCTTGGGGGGACCAGCAGGGAGTGAGCAGTTCTTC.

This clonotype was seen more than once but under ten times. The J gene is TRBJ2-1, the V gene TRBV19; D assignment may be TRBD1 or TRBD2 (5 bases each). The CDR3 covers 15 residues. Trimming stripped 1 base from V and 5 bases from J, with 12 bases between. CDR1 is LNHDA, CDR2 SQIVND, per germline (reference sequence). CDR3 sequence: CASSIVRDRNNEQFF. The DNA for the CDR3 is TGTGCCAGTAGTATAGTCCGGGACCGCAACAATGAGCAGTTCTTC. The variable domain in full, with the rest retrieved from reference TRBV19 and TRBJ2-1, is DGGITQSPKYLFRKEGQNVTLSCEQNLNHDAMYWYRQDPGQGLRLIYYSQIVNDFQKGDIAEGYSVSREKKESFPLTVTSAQKNPTAFYLCASSIVRDRNNEQFFGPGTRLTVL.

V and J are TRBV30 and TRBJ2-2; a possible D gene is TRBD2 (6 bases). The germline V gene has CDR1 GTSNPN and CDR2 SVGIG (reference sequence). V lost 2 bases, J lost 6 bases, and 10 bases lay in between. The CDR3 runs to 13 residues. The CDR3 reads CAWSLGGPGELFF. The CDR3 DNA follows: TGTGCCTGGAGTTTGGGAGGACCCGGGGAGCTGTTTTTT.

The chain couples TRBV19 to TRBJ1-5; D remains unclear. Germline assignment: CDR1 LNHDA and CDR2 SQIVND (reference sequence). The ends were cut back, 1 base at V and 3 bases at J, with 10 bases in the middle. CDR3 length: 15 amino acids. CDR3 amino acids: CASSIGLAPNQPQHF. The CDR3 DNA reads TGTGCCAGTAGTATAGGGCTGGCCCCCAATCAGCCCCAGCATTTT.

Many counts were recorded for this clonotype. The rearrangement joins TRBV6-1 to TRBJ2-2; 11 bases line up with TRBD2. The V segment lost 5 bases and the J segment 0 bases; nucleotides outside the gene matches: 5. This CDR3 has 17 residues. Germline CDR1 and CDR2: MNHNS and SASEGT. For the CDR3, the DNA is TGTGCCAGCAGTCACGGGACTAGCGGCACGAACACCGGGGAGCTGTTTTTT. Its translation: CASSHGTSGTNTGELFF.

Ten or more counts support this clonotype. The rearrangement links TRBV11-2 to TRBJ2-5, with 8 nucleotides matching TRBD2. The CDR3 is 15 residues long. Germline trimming cut 0 bases from V and 4 bases from J; bases unmatched to any gene: 4. Germline CDR1 reads SGHAT; CDR2 reads FQNNGV. The CDR3 coding sequence is TGTGCCAGCAGCTTAGATCGGGGGGGCGCAGAGACCCAGTACTTC. It codes for CASSLDRGGAETQYF.

Many counts were recorded for this clonotype. The gene calls are TRBV6-1 and TRBJ2-1; D might be TRBD1 or TRBD2, each matching 6 bases. The CDR3 sequence is 16 residues long. Trimming pared 6 bases from V and 2 bases from J, leaving 17 bases between. Germline CDR1 and CDR2: MNHNS and SASEGT. CDR3 DNA: TGTGCCAGCAGAAGCGTGGGGGGCATTGCCTACAATGAGCAGTTCTTC. Translated: CASRSVGGIAYNEQFF.

There are a few counts of this clonotype. The chain has TRBV7-3 and TRBJ2-1; 7 nucleotides line up with TRBD2. Germline values: CDR1 SGHTA, CDR2 FQGTGA. The junction had 8 bases not matched to a gene; V was cut back by 5 bases and J by 7 bases. The CDR3 is 14 amino acids. CDR3 protein: CASSPNFSGNEQFF. The DNA for the CDR3 is TGTGCCAGCAGCCCTAATTTTAGCGGGAATGAGCAGTTCTTC.

V and J are TRBV28 and TRBJ1-5, with D maybe TRBD1 (6 bases). Trimming shortened V by 3 bases and J by 0 bases, and 33 bases separated the two germline ends. This CDR3 comprises 23 residues. Germline lookup yields CDR1 MDHEN and CDR2 SYDVKM. The CDR3 nucleotides read TGTGCCAGCAGTTTCTGGGGACAACCCGATGGGGCCCCGACCACTTATAGCAATCAGCCCCAGCATTTT. Translated, it gives CASSFWGQPDGAPTTYSNQPQHF.

With regard to this clonotype: A much larger clone is a single base away; this may be a read error. This rearrangement joins TRBV12-3 or TRBV12-4 to TRBJ2-3; D unclear. V was clipped by 1 base and J by 7 bases, with 15 bases between them. The CDR3 is 15 amino acids. In DNA, the CDR3 is TGTGCCAGCAGTTTAGATGACCCCAGGCGAAATACGCAGTATTTT. Amino acid sequence: CASSLDDPRRNTQYF.

The chain recombines TRBV20-1 with TRBJ2-5; 13 bases are shared with TRBD2. In germline, CDR1 is DFQATT, CDR2 SNEGSKA (reference sequence). This CDR3 region has 12 residues. The junction had 10 bases not matched to a gene; V was cut back by 8 bases and J by 13 bases. In DNA form, the CDR3 reads TGCAGTACACACGGGACTAGCGGGGCTGGGTACTTC. This codes for CSTHGTSGAGYF.

This clonotype was seen at least ten times. Written as DNA, the CDR3 is TGTGCCAGCAGACCGGGACAGGCTTACAATCAGCCCCAGCATTTT. Protein product: CASRPGQAYNQPQHF. J is TRBJ1-5 and V is TRBV12-3 or TRBV12-4; TRBD1 matches at 8 bases. After removal of 6 bases from V and 3 bases from J, the junction contained 7 bases not matched to a gene. The length of the CDR3 is 15 residues.

This clonotype was counted at least ten times. V and J are TRBV7-2 and TRBJ2-7, with D maybe TRBD2 (6 bases). The V gene's germline CDR1 is SGHTA and CDR2 FQGNSA. There are 15 residues in the CDR3. The V end was cut by 0 bases, the J end by 2 bases, with 11 bases between. The chain's CDR3 is CASSLARTGAYEQYF. DNA of the CDR3: TGTGCCAGCAGCTTAGCGCGGACGGGAGCCTACGAGCAGTACTTC.

The rearrangement uses TRBV7-2 and TRBJ1-1; D is unclear. The CDR3 loop spans 15 amino acids. V was shortened by 1 base and J by 0 bases, with 9 bases between the two germline ends. Germline V gene lookup returns CDR1 SGHTA and CDR2 FQGNSA. The CDR3 DNA is TGTGCCAGCAGCTTAGTAGTGGGGTTGAACACTGAAGCTTTCTTT. This codes for CASSLVVGLNTEAFF.

This clonotype occurred once. The rearrangement links TRBV19 to TRBJ1-3; D call uncertain. The CDR3 has 13 amino acids. Trimming stripped 4 bases from V and 4 bases from J, with 8 bases between. From germline, CDR1 is LNHDA and CDR2 SQIVND (reference sequence). The CDR3: CASSSQNGNTIYF. The CDR3 DNA follows: TGTGCCAGTAGTAGCCAGAACGGAAACACCATATATTTT.